This T cell receptor (beta chain) was recorded in a study of blood T cell repertoires in COVID-19. The overall study: Sites across the United States, Italy and Spain contributed samples from acute and convalescent COVID-19. PBMCs, B-cell-depleted T cells, or T cells provided the cDNA or gDNA that made up the material.

This CDR3 comprises 15 residues. V lost 2 bases and J lost 4; bases outside the gene matches: 4. CDR1 and CDR2 (germline): SEHNR, FQNEAQ (reference sequence). In the original workflow: The assay estimated nucleated cells by amplifying reference gene primers. Clones were read by immunoSEQ multiplex PCR, and TCRdb kept only the in-frame ones, dropping some. V and J calls and clone size follow that table, whereas D and trimming were derived from the DNA. Altogether 99,000 or so clones are present, 65% to 90% being singletons, with the ten largest covering 4% to 5%. The sample holds a few counts of this clone.

Material for sequencing was peripheral blood. The source is a man aged 45-60 years with acute or convalescent COVID-19. This rearrangement joins TRBV7-9 to TRBJ2-2; 7 bases align to TRBD1. CDR3 nucleotide sequence: TGTGCCAGCAGCTTACTAACAGGGGTCACCGGGGAGCTGTTTTTT. As protein: CASSLLTGVTGELFF.